The present T cell receptor beta chain was sequenced within a study of T cells in tuberculosis. The wider study: A South African cohort included IGRA-negative adolescents, latently infected IGRA-positive adolescents and adults with active tuberculosis.

At study entry, adolescents had tuberculin skin tests and IGRA screening. The CDR3 runs 15 residues. The J segment lost 1 base and the V segment lost 5 bases, leaving 7 bases of the junction unmatched. The germline CDR1 and CDR2 sequences are MNHEY and SMNVEV (reference sequence). Clones were read by immunoSEQ multiplex PCR, and TCRdb kept only the in-frame ones, dropping some. In the table there are 30,000 to 35,000 clones, 90% to 95% of which are singletons. Notes on this clone: Its antigen is currently unknown.

Regarding the study as a whole: Active tuberculosis cases were adults; controls were adolescents.

This TCR was recovered from a donor aged 10-29 years with latent tuberculosis or without tuberculosis infection. V is TRBV27 and J is TRBJ1-1, with 7 bases identical to TRBD1. Source material: PBMCs. This CDR3 reads CASSLDRAGNTEAFF. In nucleotides, the CDR3 is TGTGCCAGCAGTCTCGACAGGGCCGGGAACACTGAAGCTTTCTTT.